The following is a T cell receptor (beta chain) sequence with its context. Antigen unknown. This record belongs to a study of CD8+CD57+ T cells in acquired aplastic anemia. General observations from the study: Between patients and controls, CD8+ Simpson's diversity did not vary significantly.

The ends lost 0 bases at V and 6 bases at J; junction bases unmatched: 2. This CDR3 is 13 amino acids long. Germline values: CDR1 SGHRS, CDR2 YFSETQ. TCR beta VDJ and CDR3 were profiled, and genomic DNA was the template. TCRdb used MiXCR to reprocess the reads, holding one entry per CDR3 protein. The sample consists of 250,000 to 300,000 distinct CDR3 sequences, roughly 50% of them appearing once. The sequencing input was sorted CD4+, CD8+, or CD8+CD57+ T cells (not recorded which) from PBMCs. The receptor's source is a human donor with severe aplastic anemia or a healthy control (not recorded which). V usage is TRBV5-1 and J usage is TRBJ2-7; 8 bases line up with TRBD1. CDR3 sequence (DNA): TGCGCCAGCAGCTTGGGCAGGGGGCTCGAGCAGTACTTC. Protein product: CASSLGRGLEQYF.